The rows below give T cell receptor beta chains drawn from one sample of a study of blood T cell repertoires in COVID-19. The table came from immunoSEQ multiplex PCR; TCRdb's copy has only in-frame clones and leaves some out. The sample has around 130,000 clones, around 89% seen once; the top ten hold 11%. Sequences were obtained from peripheral blood. The receptors come from a woman of 80 years or more with acute or convalescent COVID-19. Both conserved end residues are part of each CDR3. The D gene is left open where the match is weak. Clone size is stated in some rows and not others, as once, few, many or a class when expanded.

V	J	size	D	CDR3	DNA
TRBV4-1	TRBJ1-2	once	-	CASSQGGGSTYGYTF	TGCGCCAGCAGCCAAGGTGGAGGGAGTACCTATGGCTACACCTTC
TRBV19	TRBJ1-6	-	-	CASSMARDTSHSPLHF	TGTGCCAGTAGTATGGCTCGGGACACCTCTCATTCACCCCTCCACTTT
TRBV5-6	TRBJ1-1	-	-	CASNNQGRGEAFF	TGTGCCAGCAACAACCAGGGGAGGGGTGAAGCTTTCTTT
TRBV21-1	TRBJ1-5	-	-	CASISQDRRQKGNQPQHF	TGTGCCAGCATTTCCCAGGACAGGAGGCAAAAGGGCAATCAGCCCCAGCATTTT
TRBV5-1	TRBJ1-3	-	TRBD1	CASSSGQSSGNTIYF	TGCGCCAGCAGCTCGGGACAGAGCTCTGGAAACACCATATATTTT
TRBV4-2	TRBJ2-1	-	-	CASSQDLGGGSNEQFF	TGTGCCAGCAGCCAAGATCTCGGCGGGGGCTCCAATGAGCAGTTCTTC
TRBV5-1	TRBJ1-2	-	TRBD1	CASSYGTALNYGYTF	TGCGCCAGCAGCTACGGGACAGCTCTTAACTATGGCTACACCTTC
TRBV4-2	TRBJ1-5	once	TRBD1	CASSRDRGDQPQHF	TGTGCCAGCAGCCGGGACAGGGGGGATCAGCCCCAGCATTTT
TRBV14	TRBJ1-1	-	-	CASSQDRALAEAFF	TGTGCCAGCAGCCAAGACAGGGCGTTGGCTGAAGCTTTCTTT
TRBV11-1	TRBJ1-4	-	-	CASARQFNEKLFF	TGTGCCAGCGCGAGACAGTTTAATGAAAAACTGTTTTTT
TRBV7-9	TRBJ1-5	-	-	CASSLGSGDNQPQHF	TGTGCCAGCAGCTTAGGCTCGGGTGACAATCAGCCCCAGCATTTT
TRBV24-1	TRBJ1-2	-	-	CATSETSLNYGYTF	TGTGCCACCAGTGAAACATCGCTTAACTATGGCTACACCTTC
TRBV5-1	TRBJ2-2	-	TRBD1	CASWTGQGVSGELFF	TGCGCCAGCTGGACGGGACAGGGGGTCTCCGGGGAGCTGTTTTTT
TRBV3-1/TRBV3-2	TRBJ2-3	-	-	CASSQSGTDTQYF	TGTGCCAGCAGCCAATCAGGCACAGATACGCAGTATTTT
TRBV19	TRBJ2-3	-	-	CASSITGTDTQYF	TGTGCCAGTAGTATAACAGGCACAGATACGCAGTATTTT
TRBV5-1	TRBJ1-5	-	-	CASSIGTMDQPQHF	TGCGCCAGCAGCATTGGGACAATGGATCAGCCCCAGCATTTT
TRBV7-9	TRBJ1-5	-	-	CASSLSRTNQPQHF	TGTGCCAGCAGCTTATCCAGGACAAATCAGCCCCAGCATTTT
TRBV5-4	TRBJ2-7	once	TRBD1	CASSAGQVAYEQYF	TGTGCCAGCAGCGCGGGACAGGTGGCCTACGAGCAGTACTTC
TRBV5-1	TRBJ1-1	-	TRBD1	CASSLTGDVWGTEAFF	TGCGCCAGCAGCCTGACAGGGGACGTCTGGGGCACTGAAGCTTTCTTT
TRBV10-3	TRBJ2-3	-	-	CAISEQGGTDTQYF	TGTGCCATCAGTGAGCAAGGGGGCACAGATACGCAGTATTTT
TRBV18	TRBJ1-5	-	TRBD1	CASSPPGTGNQPQHF	TGTGCCAGCTCACCACCGGGGACAGGGAATCAGCCCCAGCATTTT
TRBV28	TRBJ2-7	-	TRBD1	CASSPGQGYEQYF	TGTGCCAGCAGCCCGGGACAGGGCTACGAGCAGTACTTC
TRBV14	TRBJ1-1	-	-	CASSQVGALNTEAFF	TGTGCCAGCAGCCAAGTGGGAGCATTGAACACTGAAGCTTTCTTT
TRBV9	TRBJ1-5	-	-	CASSVGVNSNQPQHF	TGTGCCAGCAGCGTAGGAGTAAATAGCAATCAGCCCCAGCATTTT
TRBV27	TRBJ2-2	-	-	CASSPRDLKTGELFF	TGTGCCAGCAGTCCGAGGGACTTAAAGACCGGGGAGCTGTTTTTT
TRBV7-2	TRBJ2-5	once	-	CASSFGQAETQYF	TGTGCCAGCAGCTTTGGTCAGGCCGAGACCCAGTACTTC
TRBV3-1/TRBV3-2	TRBJ1-2	few	TRBD1	CASSQGAGQGYGYTF	TGTGCCAGCAGCCAAGGTGCTGGACAGGGTTATGGCTACACCTTC
TRBV7-2	TRBJ2-1	-	-	CASSLKGGNEQFF	TGTGCCAGCAGCTTGAAAGGGGGCAATGAGCAGTTCTTC
TRBV9	TRBJ1-3	-	TRBD1	CASSVGGTGVNTIYF	TGTGCCAGCAGCGTAGGGGGGACAGGGGTAAACACCATATATTTT
TRBV11-2	TRBJ1-1	-	-	CASSSGRGLNTEAFF	TGTGCCAGCAGCTCAGGGAGGGGGTTGAACACTGAAGCTTTCTTT
TRBV19	TRBJ1-5	-	-	CASSIDTGKRNQPQHF	TGTGCCAGTAGTATAGATACGGGGAAGAGGAATCAGCCCCAGCATTTT
TRBV7-9	TRBJ2-5	-	-	CASSLGLLETQYF	TGTGCCAGCAGCTTAGGTCTATTAGAGACCCAGTACTTC
TRBV5-1	TRBJ1-2	-	-	CASSLDRGNYGYTF	TGCGCCAGCAGCTTGGATCGGGGGAACTATGGCTACACCTTC
TRBV4-3	TRBJ1-1	-	-	CASSEGMNTEAFF	TGCGCCAGCAGCGAGGGAATGAACACTGAAGCTTTCTTT
TRBV19	TRBJ1-3	-	TRBD1	CASSDRGRGSGNTIYF	TGTGCCAGTAGCGACAGGGGGCGAGGCTCTGGAAACACCATATATTTT
TRBV18	TRBJ1-5	-	TRBD1	CASSPGTGANNQPQHF	TGTGCCAGCTCACCAGGTACAGGGGCGAACAATCAGCCCCAGCATTTT
TRBV5-6	TRBJ2-4	-	TRBD1	CASSYRGLAKNIQYF	TGTGCCAGCAGCTACAGGGGTCTCGCCAAAAACATTCAGTACTTC
TRBV5-1	TRBJ2-5	-	-	CASSLDFTQETQYF	TGCGCCAGCAGCTTGGATTTTACTCAAGAGACCCAGTACTTC
TRBV2	TRBJ1-2	-	-	CASTGRMGNYGYTF	TGTGCCAGCACTGGGAGGATGGGAAACTATGGCTACACCTTC
TRBV6-5	TRBJ2-7	-	TRBD1	CASRTDRAPYEQYF	TGTGCCAGCAGGACGGACAGGGCCCCCTACGAGCAGTACTTC
TRBV30	TRBJ2-7	few	-	CAWSWRGLLYEQYF	TGTGCCTGGAGCTGGAGGGGACTCCTCTACGAGCAGTACTTC
TRBV7-9	TRBJ1-2	once	TRBD1	CASSLEGGGGYTF	TGTGCCAGCAGCTTAGAAGGGGGCGGTGGCTACACCTTC
TRBV4-1	TRBJ1-5	-	-	CASSPQGGRAHQPQHF	TGCGCCAGCAGCCCTCAGGGCGGCAGGGCCCATCAGCCCCAGCATTTT
TRBV6-2/TRBV6-3	TRBJ2-7	-	-	CASSSGEASYEQYF	TGTGCCAGCAGTTCGGGGGAGGCGAGCTACGAGCAGTACTTC
TRBV6-4	TRBJ1-3	-	TRBD1	CASKPDRAGNTIYF	TGTGCCAGCAAACCTGACAGGGCTGGAAACACCATATATTTT
TRBV27	TRBJ2-2	-	-	CASSLSTPAGNTGELFF	TGTGCCAGCAGTTTATCGACTCCCGCCGGGAACACCGGGGAGCTGTTTTTT
TRBV5-6	TRBJ1-6	-	-	CASSFVRSYNSPLHF	TGTGCCAGCAGCTTCGTGCGCTCCTATAATTCACCCCTCCACTTT
TRBV13	TRBJ2-6	-	-	CASSRRTSGANVLTF	TGTGCCAGCAGCCGTAGAACCTCTGGGGCCAACGTCCTGACTTTC
TRBV6-6	TRBJ2-7	-	TRBD2	CASSGDYQSYEQYF	TGTGCCAGCAGTGGGGACTACCAATCGTACGAGCAGTACTTC
TRBV11-2	TRBJ1-1	-	-	CASSLGGRGRAEAFF	TGTGCCAGCAGCTTAGGGGGCAGGGGTAGGGCTGAAGCTTTCTTT
TRBV6-2/TRBV6-3	TRBJ1-2	once	-	CASSPADYGYTF	TGTGCCAGCAGTCCCGCGGACTATGGCTACACCTTC
TRBV28	TRBJ2-7	once	TRBD2	CASSKGAGAYEQYF	TGTGCCAGCAGCAAAGGGGCGGGAGCCTACGAGCAGTACTTC
TRBV18	TRBJ1-1	few	TRBD1	CASSLGQALTEAFF	TGTGCCAGCTCACTGGGACAGGCCCTCACTGAAGCTTTCTTT
TRBV27	TRBJ2-3	-	TRBD2	CASSSLWGSGSTDTQYF	TGTGCCAGCAGTTCGCTTTGGGGTAGCGGGAGCACAGATACGCAGTATTTT
TRBV7-9	TRBJ1-1	-	-	CASSLGLRQMNTEAFF	TGTGCCAGCAGCTTAGGGTTGCGACAGATGAACACTGAAGCTTTCTTT
TRBV3-1/TRBV3-2	TRBJ1-6	-	-	CASSPRVRGSYSPLHF	TGTGCCAGCAGCCCCAGGGTCCGGGGGTCCTATTCACCCCTCCACTTT
TRBV6-6	TRBJ2-2	-	TRBD1	CASRSFGQGRTGELFF	TGTGCCAGCAGATCCTTTGGACAGGGGAGGACCGGGGAGCTGTTTTTT
TRBV4-1	TRBJ2-3	-	TRBD2	CASAGLAGGTQYF	TGCGCCAGCGCGGGACTAGCGGGAGGAACGCAGTATTTT
TRBV4-2	TRBJ2-3	-	TRBD2	CASSHSLSSGGRSDTQYF	TGTGCCAGCAGCCATTCCCTTTCTAGCGGGGGTAGGTCAGATACGCAGTATTTT
TRBV30	TRBJ1-3	-	-	CAWSILGNTIYF	TGTGCCTGGAGTATCCTGGGAAACACCATATATTTT